The 23 T cell receptor beta chains below all came from one sample that was sequenced in a study of a mutant IDH1 vaccine in newly diagnosed glioma. The time point here: baseline, week 1 (first vaccination visit). The sample's treatment: pre-vaccination baseline after standard-of-care therapy. Assay used: immunoSEQ multiplex PCR; TCRdb lists only in-frame clones, some missing. This table has around 54,000 clones, approximately 80% appearing once. Sequencing was performed on PBMCs, taken from a glioma patient treated with radiotherapy, temozolomide or both. These receptor sequences come from a man younger than 35 with glioma.

The rearrangement joins TRBV4-3 to TRBJ1-2, with 8 bases lining up with TRBD1. Germline values: CDR1 LGHNA, CDR2 YSLEER. V shed 2 bases and J 5 bases; nucleotides not matched to a gene: 4. CDR3 length: 14 amino acids. CDR3 protein: CASSQSQGGYGYTF. The CDR3 DNA sequence: TGCGCCAGCAGCCAATCACAGGGGGGTTATGGCTACACCTTC.

The rearrangement links TRBV7-9 to TRBJ1-1, with no clear D. CDR3 length equals 14 residues. In germline, CDR1 is SEHNR, CDR2 FQNEAQ (reference sequence). Trimming stripped 2 bases from V and 9 bases from J, with 16 bases between. The CDR3 bases are TGTGCCAGCAGCTTAACATCCCAAGCCTTACAAGCTTTCTTT. This encodes CASSLTSQALQAFF.

This clone came up a few times. The rearrangement links TRBV19 to TRBJ1-1; no clear D gene. Germline assignment: CDR1 LNHDA and CDR2 SQIVND (reference sequence). The V and J ends lost 9 bases and 3 bases respectively, with 5 bases between them. This CDR3 contains 10 residues. CDR3 amino acids: CASLDTEAFF. The CDR3 DNA is TGTGCCAGCCTAGACACTGAAGCTTTCTTT.

V gene TRBV6-5 combines with J gene TRBJ1-3; D not resolved. The germline gives CDR1 MNHEY, CDR2 SVGAGI. V gave up 6 bases and J gave up 4 bases, with 10 bases separating them. The CDR3 consists of 13 residues. The CDR3 nucleotides are TGTGCCAGCAGGCAGAGTTTGGGAAACACCATATATTTT. Protein product: CASRQSLGNTIYF.

DNA for the CDR3: TGTGCCAGCAGTTCCTACAGGGGGATGGGTGGCTACACCTTC. It is translated as CASSSYRGMGGYTF. The genes are TRBV6-6 and TRBJ1-2; 8 nucleotides agree with TRBD1. CDR1 MNHNY and CDR2 SVGAGI come from the germline V gene (reference sequence). The CDR3 length is 14 residues. Trimming removed 4 bases from V and 7 bases from J; junction bases left unmatched: 8.

The CDR3 bases are TGTGCCAGTAGAGAAGAGAGGGGGCTAGAGTTCGGCTACACCTTC. Its translation is CASREERGLEFGYTF. The chain combines TRBV19 with TRBJ1-2, with 7 bases matching TRBD1. Looked up from germline, CDR1 is LNHDA and CDR2 is SQIVND (reference sequence). Trimming took 6 bases from V and 8 from J; bases not matched to a gene: 15. This CDR3 is built from 15 residues.

J is TRBJ2-6 and V is TRBV13; D gene uncertain. V lost 5 bases to trimming and J lost 0 bases, with 11 bases between them. Germline V gene data show CDR1 as PRHDT and CDR2 as FYEKMQ (reference sequence). The CDR3 consists of 16 residues. CDR3 residues: CASSLDGRSGANVLTF. The CDR3 DNA sequence: TGTGCCAGCAGCCTGGACGGCCGCTCTGGGGCCAACGTCCTGACTTTC.

The sample holds one count of this clone. The chain employs TRBV5-1 and TRBJ2-3; 7 nucleotides match TRBD2. Germline CDR1 SGHRS, CDR2 YFSETQ. There are 16 residues in the CDR3. V lost 3 bases, J lost 3 bases, and 10 bases stayed unmatched. The CDR3 coding sequence is TGCGCCAGCAGCTCCCATTTGGCTAGCGGTACAGATACGCAGTATTTT. This encodes CASSSHLASGTDTQYF. The full variable domain, rest sourced from reference TRBV5-1 and TRBJ2-3, is KAGVTQTPRYLIKTRGQQVTLSCSPISGHRSVSWYQQTPGQGLQFLFEYFSETQRNKGNFPGRFSGRQFSNSRSEMNVSTLELGDSALYLCASSSHLASGTDTQYFGPGTRLTVL.

This clone was recorded a few times. The chain carries TRBV27 and TRBJ1-5; TRBD1 matches 9 bases. Germline CDR1 is MNHEY and CDR2 is SMNVEV (reference sequence). The CDR3 covers 14 residues. Trimming cost V 5 bases and J 3 bases; bases outside gene matches: 2. CDR3 amino acids: CASSNRGHNQPQHF. CDR3 DNA sequence: TGTGCCAGCAGTAACAGGGGGCACAATCAGCCCCAGCATTTT.

V gene TRBV4-1 combines with J gene TRBJ1-5; D ambiguous. In germline, CDR1 is MGHRA, CDR2 YSYEKL. The CDR3 totals 16 residues. With 0 bases removed from V and 0 bases from J, the gap between germline ends came to 9 bases. The CDR3 DNA follows: TGCGCCAGCAGCCAAGAGACCGAATATAGCAATCAGCCCCAGCATTTT. This gives the protein CASSQETEYSNQPQHF.

The chain employs TRBV19 and TRBJ1-2; the D gene is possibly TRBD1 (5 bases). Germline V gene lookup returns CDR1 LNHDA and CDR2 SQIVND (reference sequence). The CDR3 has 16 amino acids. The V and J ends lost 2 bases and 4 bases respectively, with 17 bases between them. As DNA, the CDR3 is TGTGCCAGTAGTATACTGACAGATCTGAAGCCCTATGGCTACACCTTC. Protein product: CASSILTDLKPYGYTF.

The V gene is TRBV5-4, the J gene TRBJ2-3, with D tentatively TRBD1 (5 bases). The CDR3 spans 15 residues. Trimming removed 2 bases from V and 0 bases from J, with 10 bases in between. CDR1 and CDR2 from the germline V gene are SGHNT and YYREEE (reference sequence). For the CDR3, the DNA is TGTGCCAGCAGCTTTAGGGGCAGGAGCACAGATACGCAGTATTTT. It translates to CASSFRGRSTDTQYF.

The chain combines TRBV7-9 with TRBJ1-5; no clear D gene. The CDR3 is 15 amino acids. CDR1 and CDR2 (germline): SEHNR, FQNEAQ (reference sequence). The V end lost 3 bases, the J end lost 1 base, and 10 bases lay between the germline ends. The CDR3 region has the DNA TGTGCCAGCAGCTTGCTGGGTATGAGCAATCAGCCCCAGCATTTT. As protein: CASSLLGMSNQPQHF.

The chain has TRBV7-9 and TRBJ2-2; possibly TRBD1 or TRBD2 for D (5 bases each). Germline CDR1 and CDR2: SEHNR and FQNEAQ (reference sequence). With 4 bases removed from V and 7 bases from J, the gap between germline ends came to 16 bases. This CDR3 spans 15 amino acids. CDR3 residues: CASSSPLLGDGELFF. Written as DNA, the CDR3 is TGTGCCAGCAGCTCGCCCCTCTTGGGGGACGGGGAGCTGTTTTTT.

The chain links TRBV5-4 to TRBJ1-4; no firm D call. The CDR3 is made up of 13 amino acids. The ends were cut back, 4 bases at V and 4 bases at J, with 8 bases in the middle. Germline V gene sequence: CDR1 SGHNT, CDR2 YYREEE (reference sequence). The CDR3 region is CASSHEGNEKLFF. The CDR3 DNA reads TGTGCCAGCAGCCACGAGGGTAATGAAAAACTGTTTTTT. The full variable domain, in which reference TRBV5-4 and TRBJ1-4 provide the parts outside the CDR3, is ETGVTQSPTHLIKTRGQQVTLRCSSQSGHNTVSWYQQALGQGPQFIFQYYREEENGRGNFPPRFSGLQFPNYSSELNVNALELDDSALYLCASSHEGNEKLFFGSGTQLSVL.

This chain links TRBV5-1 with TRBJ1-2; 12 nucleotides agree with TRBD1. The V and J ends lost 4 bases and 4 bases, in that order; junction bases with no gene match: 11. CDR3 length equals 17 residues. Germline V gene lookup returns CDR1 SGHRS and CDR2 YFSETQ. This chain's CDR3 is CASSPGPGQGAGYGYTF. CDR3 DNA sequence: TGCGCCAGCAGCCCTGGACCGGGACAGGGGGCGGGCTATGGCTACACCTTC.

CDR3 amino acids: CASSPGHTGFGTEAFF. CDR3 DNA: TGTGCCAGCAGCCCCGGGCATACGGGGTTCGGCACTGAAGCTTTCTTT. The genes are TRBV7-6 and TRBJ1-1; D not resolved. Germline assignment: CDR1 SGHVS and CDR2 FNYEAQ. This CDR3 has 16 amino acids. The V gene lost 5 bases and the J gene lost 4 bases, with 20 bases spanning the gap.

This rearrangement joins TRBV19 to TRBJ1-1; possibly TRBD1 for D (5 bases). Deletions cut 4 bases from V and 5 bases from J, with 11 bases between. The germline CDR1 and CDR2 sequences are LNHDA and SQIVND (reference sequence). The CDR3 covers 13 residues. CDR3 in DNA: TGTGCCAGTAGTAAAAGGGACCGGACTGAAGCTTTCTTT. It encodes CASSKRDRTEAFF.

CDR3 nucleotides: TGCGCCAGCAGCTTGATCAGGGGGTTAAGCTCCTACAATGAGCAGTTCTTC. This sequence encodes CASSLIRGLSSYNEQFF. V usage is TRBV5-1 and J usage is TRBJ2-1; 7 positions agree with TRBD1. Germline CDR1 SGHRS, CDR2 YFSETQ. This CDR3 comprises 17 residues. With 1 base clipped from V and 0 bases from J, the junction kept 7 bases outside the gene matches.

This clone was picked up many times. The CDR3 DNA is TGCGCCAGCAGCCACGTAGCGGGGGTCAATGAGCAGTTCTTC. It codes for CASSHVAGVNEQFF. The chain couples TRBV4-3 to TRBJ2-1; 9 positions match TRBD2. Germline CDR1 is LGHNA and CDR2 is YSLEER. The V and J ends lost 3 bases and 6 bases, in that order; junction bases with no gene match: 3. The CDR3 is 14 amino acids.

This chain links TRBV9 with TRBJ2-2; weak D call: TRBD1 (5 bases). The ends were cut back, 0 bases at V and 5 bases at J, with 5 bases in the middle. The CDR3 has 13 amino acids. Germline V gene sequence: CDR1 SGDLS, CDR2 YYNGEE. CDR3 in amino acids: CASSVAGTGELFF. Written as DNA, the CDR3 is TGTGCCAGCAGCGTAGCAGGGACCGGGGAGCTGTTTTTT.

This chain connects TRBV29-1 to TRBJ1-2; D call uncertain. There are 10 residues in the CDR3. Per the germline V gene, CDR1 is SQVTM and CDR2 is ANQGSEA. Trimming stripped 5 bases from V and 12 bases from J, with 13 bases between. The CDR3, as DNA: TGCAGCGTTTTTTCCGGAGGCCACACCTTC. Translated, it gives CSVFSGGHTF.

The V and J genes are TRBV18 and TRBJ2-2; no definite D call. The CDR3 consists of 16 residues. The ends were cut back, 0 bases at V and 7 bases at J, with 15 bases in the middle. Germline V gene sequence: CDR1 KGHSH, CDR2 LQKENI. The chain's CDR3 is CASSPPVGIAGGELFF. Here the CDR3 DNA reads TGTGCCAGCTCACCACCGGTTGGGATTGCCGGCGGGGAGCTGTTTTTT.